A single sample is the source of the 30 T cell receptor beta chains below, sequenced in a study of T-cell memory formation after mild COVID-19. MiXCR was run by TCRdb on the 5' RACE reads, yielding one entry per CDR3 protein. This repertoire shows about 440,000 distinct CDR3 sequences, 20% found once; its top ten account for roughly 8.4%. The sequenced sample consisted of PBMCs or a T cell subset sorted from them (not recorded which). These receptor sequences come from an adult woman who had mild COVID-19 (a few samples of this study predate the infection). Cell type and time point are not known.

The V and J genes are TRBV19 and TRBJ1-1; 7 bases agree with TRBD1. The CDR3 loop spans 16 amino acids. With V trimmed by 8 bases and J by 4 bases, 16 bases remained unmatched. In germline, CDR1 is LNHDA, CDR2 SQIVND (reference sequence). CDR3 coding DNA: TGTGCCAGTCGCCTCGGCAGGGGGGCGTGGAGCACTGAAGCTTTCTTT. It is translated as CASRLGRGAWSTEAFF.

In this sample, this clonotype turned up many times. J is TRBJ1-2 and V is TRBV29-1, with D hard to call. V was trimmed by 4 bases and J by 2 bases, leaving 8 bases between them. The CDR3 is 12 residues long. Germline lookup yields CDR1 SQVTM and CDR2 ANQGSEA. The CDR3 bases are TGCAGCGTTGTGCTGGGAAACTATGGCTACACCTTC. It is translated as CSVVLGNYGYTF.

This clonotype was observed a few times. The chain joins TRBV29-1 to TRBJ1-5; 9 bases align to TRBD1. Germline V gene data show CDR1 as SQVTM and CDR2 as ANQGSEA. Trimming at V came to 6 bases and at J to 1 base, leaving 4 bases not matched to a gene. This CDR3 is built from 14 residues. In DNA form, the CDR3 reads TGCAGCGTGACAGGGGGTCCGAGCAATCAGCCCCAGCATTTT. Encoded protein: CSVTGGPSNQPQHF.

Turning to this clonotype: A much larger clone is a single base away; this may be a read error. The V and J genes are TRBV4-3 and TRBJ2-1; a possible D gene is TRBD2 (7 bases). Germline V gives CDR1 LGHNA, CDR2 YSLEER. This CDR3 spans 15 amino acids. The DNA of the CDR3 is TGCGCCATCAGCCAAGGGGGGGCGTCCTACAATGAGCAGTTCTTC. Its translation: CAISQGGASYNEQFF.

V gene TRBV18 combines with J gene TRBJ2-3; the match to TRBD2 covers 8 bases. CDR1 and CDR2 (germline): KGHSH, LQKENI. CDR3 length equals 16 residues. The J segment lost 2 bases and the V segment lost 6 bases, leaving 10 bases of the junction unmatched. CDR3 nucleotide sequence: TGTGCCAGCTCTTCCTCCAGCGGGGGATTCACAGATACGCAGTATTTT. Protein: CASSSSSGGFTDTQYF.

J is TRBJ1-5 and V is TRBV15; D is undetermined. This CDR3 is built from 14 residues. CDR1 is LNHNV and CDR2 is YYDKDF in the germline V gene (reference sequence). V lost 7 bases to trimming and J lost 0 bases, with 10 bases between them. The CDR3 is CATTLASSNQPQHF. The CDR3 bases are TGTGCCACCACCCTAGCCAGTAGCAATCAGCCCCAGCATTTT.

A few counts support this clonotype. This chain joins TRBV2 and TRBJ1-4; D might be TRBD1 (5 bases). CDR1 SNHLY and CDR2 FYNNEI come from the germline V gene. Trimming took off 1 base at V and 5 bases at J, with 8 bases between the two ends. CDR3 length: 14 residues. As DNA, the CDR3 is TGTGCCAGCAGTGAAGGACAGAGAAATGAAAAACTGTTTTTT. Translation: CASSEGQRNEKLFF.

This clonotype was counted only a few times. The chain uses TRBV20-1 and TRBJ2-3; D might be TRBD2 (6 bases). Trimming left V 7 bases short and J 2 bases short, with 19 bases between. The germline gives CDR1 DFQATT, CDR2 SNEGSKA (reference sequence). The CDR3 runs to 15 residues. The CDR3 here is CSGAFWRGATDTQYF. The CDR3 coding sequence is TGCAGTGGAGCCTTCTGGCGGGGAGCCACAGATACGCAGTATTTT.

This clonotype was counted between two and nine times. Its ends do not fully match the called genes, so a read error is possible. This chain uses TRBV10-3 with TRBJ2-7, with a possible D match to TRBD1 (6 bases). The CDR3 extends over 16 amino acids. Germline loops: CDR1 ENHRY, CDR2 SYGVKD. The DNA for the CDR3 is TGTGCCATCTGTGACCCTGGTCAGACAGGACCCTACGAGCAGTACTTC. Its translation is CAICDPGQTGPYEQYF.

This clonotype has ten or more counts. V and J are TRBV9 and TRBJ2-5; no reliable D call. V was cut by 5 bases and J by 2 bases, with 19 bases left in between. The CDR3 runs to 16 residues. Germline values: CDR1 SGDLS, CDR2 YYNGEE. For the CDR3, the DNA is TGTGCCAGCAGTAAGAGTGGGCAGGCGACGCAAGAGACCCAGTACTTC. It encodes CASSKSGQATQETQYF.

This clonotype came up many times. The chain links TRBV7-2 to TRBJ1-1; the match to TRBD1 covers 7 bases. CDR3 length: 14 residues. Per germline, CDR1 SGHTA and CDR2 FQGNSA. After removal of 4 bases from V and 10 bases from J, the junction contained 12 bases not matched to a gene. Here the CDR3 DNA reads TGTGCCAGCAGCTCCCCCACAGGGGAAGGGGGAGCTTTCTTT. It codes for CASSSPTGEGGAFF. Based on the CDR3 plus reference TRBV7-2 and TRBJ1-1, the full variable domain is GAGVSQSPSNKVTEKGKDVELRCDPISGHTALYWYRQSLGQGLEFLIYFQGNSAPDKSGLPSDRFSAERTGGSVSTLTIQRTQQEDSAVYLCASSSPTGEGGAFFGQGTRLTVV.

The genes are TRBV11-2 and TRBJ2-5; D is undetermined. V was cut by 0 bases and J by 1 base, with 9 bases left in between. This CDR3 comprises 15 residues. Per germline, CDR1 SGHAT and CDR2 FQNNGV. The CDR3 region has the DNA TGTGCCAGCAGCTTAGAATTTCCAGGCCAAGAGACCCAGTACTTC. It specifies CASSLEFPGQETQYF.

This clonotype was detected only a few times. The J gene is TRBJ1-2, the V gene TRBV20-1; 9 nucleotides align to TRBD1. CDR3 length equals 15 residues. Unmatched junction bases numbered 10, after V lost 0 bases and J lost 8 bases. Per the germline V gene, CDR1 is DFQATT and CDR2 is SNEGSKA (reference sequence). The CDR3 here is CSARDLPGTGRGYTF. CDR3 bases: TGCAGTGCTAGAGATCTCCCCGGGACAGGGAGAGGCTACACCTTC.

In its sample, this clonotype was seen a few times. V and J are TRBV20-1 and TRBJ1-3; 9 bases are shared with TRBD1. The junction had 9 bases not matched to a gene; V was cut back by 6 bases and J by 0 bases. The CDR3 sequence is 16 residues long. Per germline, CDR1 DFQATT and CDR2 SNEGSKA (reference sequence). The CDR3 coding sequence is TGCAGTGCACCGGGACAGGGAACCCTCTCTGGAAACACCATATATTTT. It yields the protein CSAPGQGTLSGNTIYF.

This chain connects TRBV30 to TRBJ2-1; D unresolved. V was trimmed by 2 bases and J by 4 bases, leaving 9 bases between them. The CDR3 runs to 13 residues. The germline V gene has CDR1 GTSNPN and CDR2 SVGIG (reference sequence). The CDR3 DNA follows: TGTGCCTGGAGTATCCAGGCATACAATGAGCAGTTCTTC. It codes for CAWSIQAYNEQFF.

This chain connects TRBV20-1 to TRBJ2-3, with 9 bases identical to TRBD2. Trimming cost V 0 bases and J 2 bases; bases outside gene matches: 15. Germline assignment: CDR1 DFQATT and CDR2 SNEGSKA (reference sequence). The CDR3 spans 19 residues. Here the CDR3 reads CSARDPGSGGPSNTDTQYF. The CDR3 nucleotides are TGCAGTGCTAGAGACCCGGGGAGCGGGGGGCCTTCCAACACAGATACGCAGTATTTT.

This clonotype was seen at least ten times. The rearrangement uses TRBV12-3 or TRBV12-4 and TRBJ2-3, with 11 bases lining up with TRBD2. V lost 5 bases and J lost 0; bases outside the gene matches: 4. This CDR3 has 16 amino acids. The CDR3 DNA reads TGTGCCAGCAGTCCGTTAGCGGGAGGGAGCACAGATACGCAGTATTTT. This sequence encodes CASSPLAGGSTDTQYF.

In this sample, this clonotype turned up a few times. The V call is TRBV4-3, the J call TRBJ2-7; unclear D gene. CDR1 is LGHNA and CDR2 is YSLEER in the germline V gene. V lost 4 bases and J 1 base, leaving 14 bases between the germline ends. The CDR3 is made up of 15 amino acids. CDR3 bases: TGCGCCAGCAGCCCCCGACTGGGGAAGTCCTACGAGCAGTACTTC. It encodes CASSPRLGKSYEQYF.

This clonotype was seen only once. The V and J genes are TRBV7-2 and TRBJ2-7; 13 bases map to TRBD2. J was trimmed by 2 bases and V by 0 bases; bases with no gene match: 4. Germline CDR1 and CDR2: SGHTA and FQGNSA. CDR3 size: 17 residues. Here the CDR3 DNA reads TGTGCCAGCAGCTTAGCGGGAGGACTAGCGGGGGCCTACGAGCAGTACTTC. Amino acids: CASSLAGGLAGAYEQYF.

The chain uses TRBV4-2 and TRBJ2-2; D gene unclear. V was shortened by 0 bases and J by 1 base, with 9 bases between the two germline ends. Germline V lookup: CDR1 LGHNA, CDR2 YNFKEQ. CDR3 length: 16 residues. Here the CDR3 reads CASSQEIHKNTGELFF. The CDR3 nucleotides are TGTGCCAGCAGCCAAGAGATCCACAAGAACACCGGGGAGCTGTTTTTT.

This clonotype occurred a few times. The chain carries TRBV9 and TRBJ2-7; 8 bases are a match to TRBD1. The CDR3 has 14 amino acids. Trimming at V came to 0 bases and at J to 6 bases, leaving 5 bases not matched to a gene. Per germline, CDR1 SGDLS and CDR2 YYNGEE. Here the CDR3 reads CASSVDWTGTEQYF. The DNA of the CDR3 is TGTGCCAGCAGCGTAGATTGGACAGGGACCGAGCAGTACTTC.

This clonotype came up a few times. The chain carries TRBV7-9 and TRBJ1-1, with D maybe TRBD1 (5 bases). CDR3 size: 14 residues. The ends were cut back, 6 bases at V and 5 bases at J, with 16 bases in the middle. Per the germline V gene, CDR1 is SEHNR and CDR2 is FQNEAQ (reference sequence). The CDR3 reads CASRADSSTTEAFF. The CDR3 DNA reads TGTGCCAGCAGGGCCGACAGTTCTACAACTGAAGCTTTCTTT. The full variable domain, completed using reference TRBV7-9 and TRBJ1-1, is DTGVSQNPRHKITKRGQNVTFRCDPISEHNRLYWYRQTLGQGPEFLTYFQNEAQLEKSRLLSDRFSAERPKGSFSTLEIQRTEQGDSAMYLCASRADSSTTEAFFGQGTRLTVV.

This clonotype has more than one count but fewer than ten. This chain connects TRBV7-9 to TRBJ1-3; no clear D. Looked up from germline, CDR1 is SEHNR and CDR2 is FQNEAQ (reference sequence). The CDR3 totals 15 residues. V shed 5 bases and J shed 0 bases, with 11 bases lying between them. In DNA, the CDR3 is TGTGCCAGCAGCACACAGACAATCTCTGGAAACACCATATATTTT. This translates into CASSTQTISGNTIYF.

The chain uses TRBV11-3 and TRBJ2-1; D may correspond to TRBD1 or TRBD2 (7 bases each). This CDR3 is built from 15 residues. V was shortened by 2 bases and J by 6 bases, with 14 bases between the two germline ends. The V gene's germline CDR1 is SGHNT and CDR2 YENEEA. The CDR3 DNA reads as TGTGCCAGCAGCTTATCTCCAGGGGGGGTCAATGAGCAGTTCTTC. It yields the protein CASSLSPGGVNEQFF. The entire variable domain, with the rest obtained from reference TRBV11-3 and TRBJ2-1, is as follows: EAGVVQSPRYKIIEKKQPVAFWCNPISGHNTLYWYLQNLGQGPELLIRYENEEAVDDSQLPKDRFSAERLKGVDSTLKIQPAELGDSAVYLCASSLSPGGVNEQFFGPGTRLTVL.

In regard to this clonotype: At one boundary the junction diverges from the germline segment, which might be a read error. The V call is TRBV12-3 or TRBV12-4, the J call TRBJ2-1, with 10 bases identical to TRBD2. The CDR3 is made up of 13 amino acids. The CDR3 nucleotides are TGTGCCAGCAGTCTAGCGGGAGCAAGTGAGCAGTTCTTC. Amino acids: CASSLAGASEQFF.

The rearrangement joins TRBV3-1 to TRBJ1-1; 11 bases align to TRBD1. The CDR3 runs to 14 residues. From germline, CDR1 is LGHDT and CDR2 YNNKEL (reference sequence). After removal of 1 base from V and 8 bases from J, the junction contained 3 bases not matched to a gene. The CDR3 bases are TGTGCCAGCAGCCAAGCCGGGACAGGGGGAGAAGCTTTCTTT. Encoded protein: CASSQAGTGGEAFF.

In this sample, this clonotype turned up a few times. The CDR3 sequence: CASSLSSRGDYEQYF. Written as DNA, the CDR3 is TGTGCCAGCAGTTTATCTAGCAGAGGAGACTACGAGCAGTACTTC. The genes are TRBV27 and TRBJ2-7; D gene ambiguous. Trimming stripped 0 bases from V and 3 bases from J, with 12 bases between. The CDR3 contains 15 residues. Germline values: CDR1 MNHEY, CDR2 SMNVEV (reference sequence).

This chain uses TRBV20-1 with TRBJ2-1; perhaps TRBD2 as D (5 bases). This CDR3 region has 14 residues. Trimming removed 0 bases from V and 4 bases from J, with 10 bases in between. Germline V gene data show CDR1 as DFQATT and CDR2 as SNEGSKA (reference sequence). As DNA, the CDR3 is TGCAGTGCTAGAGACAGCGGAGGATACAATGAGCAGTTCTTC. Protein product: CSARDSGGYNEQFF.

The sample holds a few counts of this clonotype. The rearrangement links TRBV6-2 or TRBV6-3 to TRBJ1-1; 9 nucleotides line up with TRBD1. The CDR3 is 16 residues long. With V trimmed by 0 bases and J by 8 bases, 10 bases remained unmatched. CDR1 and CDR2 (germline): MNHEY, SVGEGT. The CDR3 nucleotides read TGTGCCAGCAGTTACTCGGGACAGGGTCCTCCCCTCGAAGCTTTCTTT. Protein: CASSYSGQGPPLEAFF.

The DNA of the CDR3 is TGTGCCAGCAGTAGAGGGACAGGGATGAACACTGAAGCTTTCTTT. This codes for CASSRGTGMNTEAFF. The chain combines TRBV12-3 or TRBV12-4 with TRBJ1-1; TRBD1 agrees at 9 bases. Trimming took 5 bases from V and 0 from J; bases not matched to a gene: 4. The CDR3 has 15 amino acids.